The 30 T cell receptor beta chains below were found in one sample sequenced in a study of cytomegalovirus exposure and HLA in healthy donors. Data came from immunoSEQ multiplex PCR; TCRdb stores just in-frame clones and leaves some out. Of tens of thousands of clones in the sample, 95% to 98% were seen once. Sequencing was performed on PBMCs. These receptors all stem from a young man in good health and CMV-seronegative.

The gene calls are TRBV19 and TRBJ2-1, with D perhaps TRBD2 (5 bases). CDR1 and CDR2 from the germline V gene are LNHDA and SQIVND (reference sequence). The CDR3 totals 14 residues. The germline V and J ends were trimmed by 2 bases and 10 bases, with 15 bases remaining between them. The CDR3 reads CASSISNNGGEQFF. For the CDR3, the DNA is TGTGCCAGTAGTATAAGCAATAACGGCGGGGAGCAGTTCTTC.

V and J are TRBV19 and TRBJ1-3; D gene uncertain. CDR1 is LNHDA and CDR2 is SQIVND in the germline V gene (reference sequence). The V and J ends lost 6 bases and 0 bases respectively, with 12 bases between them. There are 15 residues in the CDR3. The CDR3 loop reads CASSLRRASGNTIYF. CDR3 coding DNA: TGTGCCAGTAGCCTCCGGCGGGCCTCTGGAAACACCATATATTTT. The entire variable domain, with the rest obtained from reference TRBV19 and TRBJ1-3, is as follows: DGGITQSPKYLFRKEGQNVTLSCEQNLNHDAMYWYRQDPGQGLRLIYYSQIVNDFQKGDIAEGYSVSREKKESFPLTVTSAQKNPTAFYLCASSLRRASGNTIYFGEGSWLTVV.

The chain is built from TRBV15 and TRBJ2-7; 11 nucleotides agree with TRBD2. CDR1 LNHNV and CDR2 YYDKDF come from the germline V gene (reference sequence). V dropped 6 bases and J dropped 0; count of bases not matched to a gene: 1. There are 14 residues in the CDR3. The CDR3 protein is CATRGLAGSYEQYF. CDR3 bases: TGTGCCACCAGAGGACTAGCGGGCTCCTACGAGCAGTACTTC.

The V call is TRBV5-1, the J call TRBJ2-7; D perhaps matches TRBD1 (6 bases). The CDR3 extends over 14 amino acids. Between the trimmed V and J ends, which lost 0 bases and 2 bases, there was a span of 9 bases. Germline CDR1 SGHRS, CDR2 YFSETQ. In DNA, the CDR3 is TGCGCCAGCAGCTTGGTAGGGACACCCTACGAGCAGTACTTC. It translates to CASSLVGTPYEQYF.

This chain joins TRBV28 and TRBJ2-2; tentative D call: TRBD2 (7 bases). The CDR3 consists of 13 residues. The germline V gene has CDR1 MDHEN and CDR2 SYDVKM. Trimming pared 11 bases from V and 4 bases from J, leaving 14 bases between. The CDR3 sequence: CAGGASRTGELFF. The CDR3 DNA follows: TGTGCCGGGGGGGCCTCTCGCACCGGGGAGCTGTTTTTT.

This clone was detected once. V usage is TRBV7-8 and J usage is TRBJ2-1; TRBD1 matches 8 bases. This CDR3 has 15 amino acids. The trim removed 3 bases at V and 7 bases at J, leaving 8 bases unmatched. The germline V gene encodes CDR1 SGHVS and CDR2 FQNEAQ. CDR3 region: CASSFSGTGTNEQFF. CDR3 coding DNA: TGTGCCAGCAGCTTCTCCGGGACAGGTACAAATGAGCAGTTCTTC.

The rearrangement uses TRBV5-1 and TRBJ1-1; D gene unclear. This CDR3 contains 15 residues. V was cut by 3 bases and J by 5 bases, with 17 bases left in between. Germline V lookup: CDR1 SGHRS, CDR2 YFSETQ. CDR3 residues: CASSSLGVTGTEAFF. In DNA, the CDR3 is TGCGCCAGCAGCTCCCTTGGGGTTACGGGAACTGAAGCTTTCTTT.

The chain joins TRBV19 to TRBJ1-2; 8 bases agree with TRBD1. J gave up 0 bases and V 6 bases, and 0 bases lay outside the gene matches. From germline, CDR1 is LNHDA and CDR2 SQIVND (reference sequence). The CDR3 is 13 amino acids. The CDR3 reads CASRGQANYGYTF. The CDR3 DNA follows: TGTGCCAGTAGGGGACAGGCTAACTATGGCTACACCTTC.

CDR3 nucleotide sequence: TGCGCCAGCAGCCAAGAACCCGCGGGGAGGGGTAAGGGCTACACCTTC. This translates into CASSQEPAGRGKGYTF. This chain uses TRBV4-1 with TRBJ1-2; possibly TRBD1 for D (5 bases). CDR3 length equals 16 residues. V was cut by 0 bases and J by 8 bases, with 19 bases left in between. The germline gives CDR1 MGHRA, CDR2 YSYEKL.

The V call is TRBV28, the J call TRBJ1-6, with 7 nucleotides matching TRBD1. The CDR3 covers 13 residues. Germline lookup yields CDR1 MDHEN and CDR2 SYDVKM. Trimming cost V 7 bases and J 9 bases; bases outside gene matches: 6. The CDR3 region is CASIEGASSPLHF. The CDR3 DNA sequence: TGTGCCAGCATAGAGGGGGCTTCTTCACCCCTCCACTTT.

This rearrangement joins TRBV29-1 to TRBJ1-1, with 7 bases that match TRBD1. Germline CDR1 SQVTM, CDR2 ANQGSEA. CDR3 length equals 12 residues. V shed 6 bases, J shed 7 bases, and the junction held 8 bases outside the gene matches. CDR3 coding DNA: TGCAGCGTGGACGGAGGACAGGTTGAAGCTTTCTTT. Its protein product is CSVDGGQVEAFF.

The chain combines TRBV4-3 with TRBJ1-2; 9 nucleotides line up with TRBD1. Germline values: CDR1 LGHNA, CDR2 YSLEER. V was clipped by 0 bases and J by 4 bases; unmatched bases: 6. CDR3 length: 16 residues. The CDR3 spells CASSQDKQGAGYGYTF. The DNA of the CDR3 is TGCGCCAGCAGCCAAGACAAACAGGGGGCTGGCTATGGCTACACCTTC.

The chain combines TRBV27 with TRBJ1-4; D is perhaps TRBD1 (5 bases). The CDR3 loop spans 16 amino acids. The germline V and J ends were trimmed by 5 bases and 7 bases, with 20 bases remaining between them. Germline-derived CDR1 and CDR2 are MNHEY and SMNVEV (reference sequence). The CDR3 spells CASSPTWAGRSEKLFF. The DNA for the CDR3 is TGTGCCAGCAGTCCTACCTGGGCAGGGAGGAGTGAAAAACTGTTTTTT.

V usage is TRBV11-2 and J usage is TRBJ1-1; D perhaps matches TRBD1 (5 bases). V dropped 5 bases and J dropped 7 bases, with 11 bases sitting between them. The V gene's germline CDR1 is SGHAT and CDR2 FQNNGV. The CDR3 totals 12 residues. The CDR3 DNA reads as TGTGCCAGCAGCCTATGGGGCGGTGAAGCTTTCTTT. This gives the protein CASSLWGGEAFF. Together with reference TRBV11-2 and TRBJ1-1, the CDR3 gives the full variable domain: EAGVAQSPRYKIIEKRQSVAFWCNPISGHATLYWYQQILGQGPKLLIQFQNNGVVDDSQLPKDRFSAERLKGVDSTLKIQPAKLEDSAVYLCASSLWGGEAFFGQGTRLTVV.

The chain carries TRBV5-1 and TRBJ2-1; unclear D gene. V was shortened by 4 bases and J by 5 bases, with 10 bases between the two germline ends. The CDR3 has 13 residues. The germline CDR1 and CDR2 sequences are SGHRS and YFSETQ. The CDR3 spells CASSPSNNNEQFF. The DNA of the CDR3 is TGCGCCAGCAGCCCCTCGAACAACAATGAGCAGTTCTTC.

The chain carries TRBV19 and TRBJ2-1, with TRBD1 as a possible D gene (6 bases). Germline lookup yields CDR1 LNHDA and CDR2 SQIVND (reference sequence). There are 13 residues in the CDR3. With 10 bases removed from V and 12 bases from J, the gap between germline ends came to 22 bases. This chain's CDR3 is CATAPTGGIWQFF. The CDR3 region has the DNA TGTGCCACCGCCCCGACAGGCGGTATATGGCAGTTCTTC.

This chain joins TRBV9 and TRBJ2-3; D perhaps matches TRBD1 (6 bases). The CDR3 runs to 13 residues. Germline lookup yields CDR1 SGDLS and CDR2 YYNGEE. V was cut by 2 bases and J by 6 bases, with 10 bases left in between. As DNA, the CDR3 is TGTGCCAGCAGCGTGGTGGGGGCCGATACGCAGTATTTT. Its protein product is CASSVVGADTQYF.

V gene TRBV5-4 combines with J gene TRBJ2-1; TRBD1 agrees at 10 bases. Looked up from germline, CDR1 is SGHNT and CDR2 is YYREEE (reference sequence). J lost 6 bases, V lost 3 bases, and 0 bases had no gene match. The CDR3 totals 13 residues. In DNA, the CDR3 is TGTGCCAGCAGCTGGACAGGGGGCAATGAGCAGTTCTTC. Its protein is CASSWTGGNEQFF.

The V and J genes are TRBV30 and TRBJ2-2; unclear D gene. V was trimmed by 2 bases and J by 5 bases, leaving 9 bases between them. Germline lookup yields CDR1 GTSNPN and CDR2 SVGIG (reference sequence). This CDR3 has 13 amino acids. The CDR3 protein is CAWSRLQTGELFF. CDR3 in DNA: TGTGCCTGGAGTAGGCTACAGACCGGGGAGCTGTTTTTT.

The chain links TRBV19 to TRBJ2-5, with TRBD1 matching over 7 bases. J lost 0 bases, V lost 4 bases, and 5 bases had no gene match. The CDR3 loop spans 15 amino acids. In germline, CDR1 is LNHDA, CDR2 SQIVND (reference sequence). CDR3 DNA sequence: TGTGCCAGTAGTACGGGACAGACATACCAAGAGACCCAGTACTTC. Translated, it gives CASSTGQTYQETQYF.

This chain links TRBV7-9 with TRBJ2-1; 7 positions match TRBD1. Germline assignment: CDR1 SEHNR and CDR2 FQNEAQ (reference sequence). The CDR3 sequence is 16 residues long. J gave up 10 bases and V 4 bases, and 16 bases lay outside the gene matches. CDR3 residues: CASSSRSTGMFEEQFF. CDR3 nucleotide sequence: TGTGCCAGCAGCTCCCGATCGACAGGGATGTTTGAGGAGCAGTTCTTC.

The chain couples TRBV6-5 to TRBJ1-3; TRBD1 is a possible D gene (6 bases). Trimming took 5 bases from V and 1 from J, leaving 12 bases between them. This CDR3 has 15 amino acids. Per germline, CDR1 MNHEY and CDR2 SVGAGI. The DNA of the CDR3 is TGTGCCAGCAGTAAACGGGGACAATCTGGAAACACCATATATTTT. Protein product: CASSKRGQSGNTIYF.

This clone was seen only once. The V and J genes are TRBV5-4 and TRBJ2-1, with TRBD2 identical over 10 bases. Germline values: CDR1 SGHNT, CDR2 YYREEE (reference sequence). V shed 0 bases and J 6 bases; nucleotides not matched to a gene: 6. The CDR3 is made up of 16 amino acids. CDR3 loop: CASSLGSGRAANEQFF. In DNA form, the CDR3 reads TGTGCCAGCAGCTTGGGGAGCGGGAGGGCGGCCAATGAGCAGTTCTTC.

V is TRBV18 and J is TRBJ2-7; 7 nucleotides agree with TRBD1. Losses at the gene ends were 3 bases for V and 7 bases for J; bases not matched to a gene: 15. Germline V gene lookup returns CDR1 KGHSH and CDR2 LQKENI. The CDR3 runs 16 residues. Written as DNA, the CDR3 is TGTGCCAGCTCACCCCAAGGTTCGGGACAGCTTTCTGAGCAGTACGTC. Translating it yields CASSPQGSGQLSEQYV.

V is TRBV4-1 and J is TRBJ2-1; 7 positions match TRBD2. Germline CDR1 is MGHRA and CDR2 is YSYEKL. This CDR3 is built from 13 residues. V trimming: 4 bases; J trimming: 5 bases; junction bases outside the gene matches: 2. This CDR3 is CASSRGGNNEQFF. CDR3 nucleotides: TGCGCCAGCAGCCGGGGAGGGAACAATGAGCAGTTCTTC.

The chain joins TRBV7-3 to TRBJ2-3, with D unclear. The CDR3 is made up of 13 amino acids. V shed 2 bases and J shed 1 base, with 4 bases lying between them. The V gene's germline CDR1 is SGHTA and CDR2 FQGTGA. The CDR3 loop reads CASSLGGTDTQYF. CDR3 DNA sequence: TGTGCCAGCAGCTTAGGAGGCACAGATACGCAGTATTTT.

V is TRBV7-2 and J is TRBJ2-1; TRBD1 matches at 11 bases. This CDR3 has 13 residues. The junction had 4 bases not matched to a gene; V was cut back by 8 bases and J by 7 bases. CDR1 and CDR2 (germline): SGHTA, FQGNSA. DNA of the CDR3: TGTGCCAGCGGACAGGGGGCGGGGAATGAGCAGTTCTTC. Encoded protein: CASGQGAGNEQFF.

The gene calls are TRBV27 and TRBJ1-4; D remains ambiguous. This CDR3 spans 14 amino acids. CDR1 is MNHEY, CDR2 SMNVEV, per germline (reference sequence). V lost 6 bases and J 8 bases, leaving 16 bases between the germline ends. The CDR3 nucleotides are TGTGCCAGCAGGTCCGGGATGCTCCGGGAAAAACTGTTTTTT. Its translation is CASRSGMLREKLFF.

V usage is TRBV29-1 and J usage is TRBJ2-7, with 8 bases fitting TRBD2. The CDR3 is made up of 12 amino acids. CDR1 is SQVTM, CDR2 ANQGSEA, per germline. V gave up 7 bases and J gave up 2 bases; unmatched junction bases: 4. The CDR3 DNA reads as TGCAGCGGCGGACTAGCCCCCTACGAGCAGTACTTC. Translation gives CSGGLAPYEQYF.

The chain uses TRBV7-8 and TRBJ1-1; tentatively, D is TRBD1 (6 bases). The CDR3 consists of 15 residues. The germline V and J ends were trimmed by 0 bases and 0 bases, with 8 bases remaining between them. Germline V gene sequence: CDR1 SGHVS, CDR2 FQNEAQ. CDR3 protein: CASSLAGQMNTEAFF. The CDR3 DNA reads TGTGCCAGCAGCTTAGCCGGACAGATGAACACTGAAGCTTTCTTT.